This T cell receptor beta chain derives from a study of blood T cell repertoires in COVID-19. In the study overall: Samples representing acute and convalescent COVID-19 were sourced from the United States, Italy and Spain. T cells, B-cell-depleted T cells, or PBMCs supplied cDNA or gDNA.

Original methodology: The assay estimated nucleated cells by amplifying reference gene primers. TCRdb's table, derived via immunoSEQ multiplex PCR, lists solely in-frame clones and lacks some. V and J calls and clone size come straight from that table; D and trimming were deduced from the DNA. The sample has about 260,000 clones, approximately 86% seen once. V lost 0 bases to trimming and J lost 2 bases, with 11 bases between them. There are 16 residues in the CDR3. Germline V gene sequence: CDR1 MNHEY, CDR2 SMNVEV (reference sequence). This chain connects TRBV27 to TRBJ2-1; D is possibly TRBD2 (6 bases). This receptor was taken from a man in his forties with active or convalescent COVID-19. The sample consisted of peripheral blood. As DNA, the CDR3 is TGTGCCAGCAGTTTATCGCGGGGTTTCACCTACAATGAGCAGTTCTTC. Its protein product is CASSLSRGFTYNEQFF.